This T cell receptor (beta chain) was profiled in a study of liver allograft versus peripheral blood T cells. Background on the study: Recipients' peripheral blood supplied the T cell receptor repertoires against which those in transplanted livers were compared. Study outcomes and limitations: As reported, T cell receptor repertoires inside liver allografts differed from those present in peripheral blood.

The V gene lost 4 bases and the J gene lost 3 bases, with 16 bases spanning the gap. The CDR3 spans 15 residues. Germline assignment: CDR1 MNHEY and CDR2 SVGAGI. MiXCR, applied by TCRdb to the reads, yields one record per CDR3 protein. Here the sample spans 2,500 to 3,500 distinct CDR3 sequences, roughly 14% being singletons. In this sample, this clonotype turned up many times. Its antigen is not identified. The source is a human patient who had a liver transplant. Some T cells may be transferred from the graft donor. The V and J genes are TRBV6-5 and TRBJ2-7, with D possibly TRBD2 on 6 matching bases. The CDR3 loop reads CASSLGGTGYYEQYF. CDR3 nucleotide sequence: TGTGCCAGCAGTTTGGGGGGTACTGGGTACTACGAGCAGTACTTC.